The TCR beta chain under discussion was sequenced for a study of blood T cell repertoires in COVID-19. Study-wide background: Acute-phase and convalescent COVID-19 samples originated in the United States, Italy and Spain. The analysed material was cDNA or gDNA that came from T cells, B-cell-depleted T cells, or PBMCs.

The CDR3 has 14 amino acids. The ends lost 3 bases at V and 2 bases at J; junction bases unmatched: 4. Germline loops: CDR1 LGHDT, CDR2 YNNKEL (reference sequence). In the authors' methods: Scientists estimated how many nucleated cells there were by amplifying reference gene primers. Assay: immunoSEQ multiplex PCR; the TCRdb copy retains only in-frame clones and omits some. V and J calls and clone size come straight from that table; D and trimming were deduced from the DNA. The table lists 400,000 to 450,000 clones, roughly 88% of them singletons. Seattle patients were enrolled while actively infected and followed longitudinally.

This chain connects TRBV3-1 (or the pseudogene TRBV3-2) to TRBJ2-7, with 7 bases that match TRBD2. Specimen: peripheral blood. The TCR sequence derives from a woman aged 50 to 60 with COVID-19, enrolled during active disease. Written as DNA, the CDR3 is TGTGCCAGCAGCCAGTCTAGCGGTCCCTACGAGCAGTACTTC. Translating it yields CASSQSSGPYEQYF.